This TCR beta chain derives from a study of blood T cell repertoires in COVID-19. CDR3 size: 11 residues. CDR1 is LGHDT, CDR2 YNNKEL, per germline (reference sequence). V was pared by 4 bases and J by 8 bases, with 8 bases between. The assay was immunoSEQ multiplex PCR, and TCRdb's table has in-frame clones only and misses some. The sample holds 35,000 to 50,000 clones; roughly nine tenths are singletons and the top ten take about 4%. This sequence joins TRBV3-1 (or the pseudogene TRBV3-2) and TRBJ1-2; TRBD1 is a possible D gene (5 bases). The TCR originated in a man between 60 and 75 years old with acute or convalescent COVID-19. Sequencing was done on a sample of peripheral blood. The CDR3: CASSLRQGYTF. The CDR3 nucleotides are TGTGCCAGCAGCCTCCGACAGGGCTACACCTTC.